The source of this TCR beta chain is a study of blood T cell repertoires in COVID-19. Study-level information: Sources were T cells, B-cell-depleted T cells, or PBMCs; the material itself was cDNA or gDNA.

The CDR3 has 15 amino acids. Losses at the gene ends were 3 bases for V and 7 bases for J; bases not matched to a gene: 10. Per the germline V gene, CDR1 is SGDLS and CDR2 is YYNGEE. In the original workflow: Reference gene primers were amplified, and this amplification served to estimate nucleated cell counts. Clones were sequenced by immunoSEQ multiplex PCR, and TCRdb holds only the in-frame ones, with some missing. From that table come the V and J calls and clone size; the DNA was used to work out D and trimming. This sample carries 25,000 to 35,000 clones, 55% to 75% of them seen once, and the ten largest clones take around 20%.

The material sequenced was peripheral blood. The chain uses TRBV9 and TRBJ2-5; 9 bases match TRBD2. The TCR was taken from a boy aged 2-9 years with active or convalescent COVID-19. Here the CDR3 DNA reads TGTGCCAGCAGCGGTGGTCCTAGCGGGAAGGGGACCCAGTACTTC. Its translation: CASSGGPSGKGTQYF.